The rows below give T cell receptor beta chains drawn from one sample of a study of cytomegalovirus exposure and HLA in healthy donors. Generated by immunoSEQ multiplex PCR, the TCRdb table keeps only in-frame clones and is missing some. The table has 180,000 or so clones, 80% seen once. Sequenced material: PBMCs. All receptors come from a girl between 10 and 17 years old in good health and CMV-seropositive. Both conserved end residues are part of each CDR3. D genes are given only for firm matches. Only some rows state a clone size, as once, few, many or a class for expanded clones.

clone size: -; J gene: TRBJ1-5; D gene: -; V gene: TRBV27; CDR3 DNA: TGTGCCAGCAGTTTTAATCCTCTCGGGGGCAATCAGCCCCAGCATTTT; CDR3 protein: CASSFNPLGGNQPQHF
clone size: few; J gene: TRBJ1-2; D gene: TRBD1; V gene: TRBV7-2; CDR3 DNA: TGTGCCAGCAGCCCGGGACAGGGAATCTATGGCTACACCTTC; CDR3 protein: CASSPGQGIYGYTF
clone size: few; J gene: TRBJ2-3; D gene: -; V gene: TRBV9; CDR3 DNA: TGTGCCAGCAGTCCTAGCACAGATACGCAGTATTTT; CDR3 protein: CASSPSTDTQYF
clone size: -; J gene: TRBJ2-3; D gene: TRBD1; V gene: TRBV6-6; CDR3 DNA: TGTGCCAGCGGGAGACAGGGGGCACAAGATACGCAGTATTTT; CDR3 protein: CASGRQGAQDTQYF
clone size: -; J gene: TRBJ2-7; D gene: TRBD1; V gene: TRBV7-9; CDR3 DNA: TGTGCCAGCAGCTTCGGACAGGGGGCGCTTGAGCAGTACTTC; CDR3 protein: CASSFGQGALEQYF
clone size: -; J gene: TRBJ2-1; D gene: -; V gene: TRBV6-1; CDR3 DNA: TGTGCCAGCCGAGGTACCTATGAGCAGTTCTTC; CDR3 protein: CASRGTYEQFF
clone size: -; J gene: TRBJ1-4; D gene: -; V gene: TRBV4-3; CDR3 DNA: TGCGCCAGCAGCCAACCCTGGTGGGGGGACCGAAATGAAAAACTGTTTTTT; CDR3 protein: CASSQPWWGDRNEKLFF
clone size: -; J gene: TRBJ1-4; D gene: -; V gene: TRBV7-9; CDR3 DNA: TGTGCCAGCAGCCCCCCGGGGAGTACTAATGAAAAACTGTTTTTT; CDR3 protein: CASSPPGSTNEKLFF
clone size: once; J gene: TRBJ1-1; D gene: -; V gene: TRBV5-1; CDR3 DNA: TGCGCCAGCAGCAGTTTGAGGGCTAACACTGAAGCTTTCTTT; CDR3 protein: CASSSLRANTEAFF
clone size: -; J gene: TRBJ2-7; D gene: TRBD1; V gene: TRBV30; CDR3 DNA: TGTGCCTGGAGTGCACCGGGACAGGGTATATACGAGCAGTACTTC; CDR3 protein: CAWSAPGQGIYEQYF
clone size: -; J gene: TRBJ2-5; D gene: TRBD2; V gene: TRBV27; CDR3 DNA: TGTGCCAGCAGTATACTGTCTTGGGTTAGCGGGAGGGCCGAAGAGACCCAGTACTTC; CDR3 protein: CASSILSWVSGRAEETQYF
clone size: few; J gene: TRBJ1-1; D gene: -; V gene: TRBV2; CDR3 DNA: TGTGCCAGCAGTATCCAGACCCTAGACACTGAAGCTTTCTTT; CDR3 protein: CASSIQTLDTEAFF
clone size: -; J gene: TRBJ1-4; D gene: TRBD1; V gene: TRBV6-5; CDR3 DNA: TGTGCCAGCAGTCGACAGGGGAATGAAAAACTGTTTTTT; CDR3 protein: CASSRQGNEKLFF
clone size: -; J gene: TRBJ2-5; D gene: -; V gene: TRBV7-2; CDR3 DNA: TGTGCCAGCAGGAGGCCGAATCAAGAGACCCAGTACTTC; CDR3 protein: CASRRPNQETQYF
clone size: -; J gene: TRBJ1-1; D gene: -; V gene: TRBV28; CDR3 DNA: TGTGCCACGTACAGGGTCAGGGTCACTGAAGCTTTCTTT; CDR3 protein: CATYRVRVTEAFF
clone size: -; J gene: TRBJ1-4; D gene: TRBD1; V gene: TRBV7-8; CDR3 DNA: TGTGCCAGCAGCCGGGACAGGGTACCCACTAATGAAAAACTGTTTTTT; CDR3 protein: CASSRDRVPTNEKLFF
clone size: -; J gene: TRBJ2-3; D gene: -; V gene: TRBV18; CDR3 DNA: TGTGCCAGCTCACAGGACTACGCAGATACGCAGTATTTT; CDR3 protein: CASSQDYADTQYF
clone size: once; J gene: TRBJ2-7; D gene: TRBD2; V gene: TRBV30; CDR3 DNA: TGTGCCTGGAGTGTAGGCGGGAGTAACTACGAGCAGTACTTC; CDR3 protein: CAWSVGGSNYEQYF
clone size: -; J gene: TRBJ1-4; D gene: -; V gene: TRBV7-9; CDR3 DNA: TGTGCCAGCAGCTTAGCGAAGGCGGGCAGTAGTTATGAAAAACTGTTTTTT; CDR3 protein: CASSLAKAGSSYEKLFF
clone size: -; J gene: TRBJ2-7; D gene: TRBD1; V gene: TRBV29-1; CDR3 DNA: TGCAGCGGATCCGGGACAGGGGACGAGCAGTACTTC; CDR3 protein: CSGSGTGDEQYF
clone size: -; J gene: TRBJ2-1; D gene: -; V gene: TRBV19; CDR3 DNA: TGTGCCAGTAGTATCGGCGGGTGGGATGCCTACAATGAGCAGTTCTTC; CDR3 protein: CASSIGGWDAYNEQFF
clone size: -; J gene: TRBJ1-5; D gene: -; V gene: TRBV5-5; CDR3 DNA: TGTGCCAGCAGCCACGGGGAGTATAGCAATCAGCCCCAGCATTTT; CDR3 protein: CASSHGEYSNQPQHF
clone size: -; J gene: TRBJ2-3; D gene: -; V gene: TRBV7-9; CDR3 DNA: TGTGCCAGCAGCTTAGCGACAGGACCTAGCACAGATACGCAGTATTTT; CDR3 protein: CASSLATGPSTDTQYF
clone size: -; J gene: TRBJ1-3; D gene: TRBD1; V gene: TRBV9; CDR3 DNA: TGTGCCAGCAGCGTAGTGGGACAGGGGGCCGGAAACACCATATATTTT; CDR3 protein: CASSVVGQGAGNTIYF
clone size: many; J gene: TRBJ2-5; D gene: -; V gene: TRBV5-5; CDR3 DNA: TGTGCCAGCAGCTTAAATTCGGAGACCCAGTACTTC; CDR3 protein: CASSLNSETQYF
clone size: -; J gene: TRBJ2-1; D gene: -; V gene: TRBV15; CDR3 DNA: TGTGCCACCAGCAGAGATGTAGTGGGCGCCCATCCCAATGAGCAGTTCTTC; CDR3 protein: CATSRDVVGAHPNEQFF
clone size: -; J gene: TRBJ2-3; D gene: -; V gene: TRBV6-5; CDR3 DNA: TGTGCCAGCAGTTACAACCGGGAGTGGGTAGATACGCAGTATTTT; CDR3 protein: CASSYNREWVDTQYF
clone size: -; J gene: TRBJ2-2; D gene: TRBD1; V gene: TRBV4-1; CDR3 DNA: TGCGCCAGCAGCCAAGTAGACAGGGGGCGAACCGGGGAGCTGTTTTTT; CDR3 protein: CASSQVDRGRTGELFF
clone size: -; J gene: TRBJ2-3; D gene: TRBD2; V gene: TRBV11-2; CDR3 DNA: TGTGCCAGCAGCTTGCGACTAGCAATAGATACGCAGTATTTT; CDR3 protein: CASSLRLAIDTQYF
clone size: -; J gene: TRBJ1-2; D gene: TRBD1; V gene: TRBV25-1; CDR3 DNA: TGTGCCAGCAGTGAAAATCCCGGCGGGACAGGACATTATGGCTACACCTTC; CDR3 protein: CASSENPGGTGHYGYTF
clone size: -; J gene: TRBJ2-3; D gene: -; V gene: TRBV10-1; CDR3 DNA: TGCGCCAGCAGTGACGGCGGGTTGGGAGATACGCAGTATTTT; CDR3 protein: CASSDGGLGDTQYF
clone size: few; J gene: TRBJ1-2; D gene: TRBD1; V gene: TRBV2; CDR3 DNA: TGTGCCAGCAGTTATACAGGGGGTGGCTACACCTTC; CDR3 protein: CASSYTGGGYTF